This T cell receptor beta chain was identified during a study of blood T cells in healthy people across ages. Trimming at V came to 0 bases and at J to 0 bases, leaving 4 bases not matched to a gene. Germline values: CDR1 SGHTA, CDR2 FQGNSA. The CDR3 has 19 residues. This clonotype was detected only a few times. The target antigen is unknown. The use of a sample-barcoded 5' primer and a J-beta primer mix characterized a second PCR of about 6 to 12 cycles. Every sample gave at least 3 million paired-end reads containing CDR3. TCRdb redid the calling of the 5' RACE reads with MiXCR, one entry per CDR3 protein. The sample has more than 500,000 distinct CDR3 sequences; about 25% are singletons. Findings and limits, study-wide: No one knew whether donors had CMV, which possibly confounded expanded clonotype changes. The authors considered diversity estimates from one million T cells to be underestimates. Long-lived donors had more naive CD4+ cells and higher diversity than aged donors.

The source material was blood. The chain couples TRBV7-2 to TRBJ2-1; 14 bases map to TRBD2. This receptor was obtained from a woman aged 70-85 years in good health. The CDR3 coding sequence is TGTGCCAGCAGCTTAGCGACTAGCGGGGGGGCCCCCTCCTACAATGAGCAGTTCTTC. This codes for CASSLATSGGAPSYNEQFF.